What follows describes a single TCR beta chain. This entry is derived from a study of cytomegalovirus exposure and HLA in healthy donors. Study at large: Some 85 million unique TCRs, all from HLA-typed donors, were included in an early release of the data.

Trimming at V came to 2 bases and at J to 2 bases, leaving 4 bases not matched to a gene. This CDR3 has 16 residues. Per germline, CDR1 SGHRS and CDR2 YFSETQ. PCR employed 60 Vbeta and 13 Jbeta primers. The assay was immunoSEQ multiplex PCR, and TCRdb's table has in-frame clones only and misses some. The sample lists around 180,000 clones; roughly 80% were seen once. The source material was PBMCs. The chain combines TRBV5-1 with TRBJ2-6; 7 bases align to TRBD2. The source of this sequence is a man aged 18 to 29 in good health and CMV-seronegative. The CDR3 DNA reads as TGCGCCAGCAGCTTTTGGGAGGGGACTGGGGCCAACGTCCTGACTTTC. Translated, it gives CASSFWEGTGANVLTF.